A selection of T cell receptor beta chains follows, all from one sample in a study of blood T cell repertoires in COVID-19. Sequencing used immunoSEQ multiplex PCR; TCRdb keeps in-frame clones, though not all of them. Among about 200,000 clones listed, around 81% were seen once. Material: peripheral blood. The receptors shown here come from a man in his 60s with COVID-19, enrolled during active disease. Each CDR3 is given with its conserved first and last residue. The D gene is left open where the match is weak. Clone size, where shown, is once, few, many, or a class for clones that have expanded.

j_call: TRBJ1-5; d_call: .; clone_size: .; v_call: TRBV28; cdr3_nt: TGTGCCAGCAGTTTCGGGGGGCAGGGTCAGCCCCAGCATTTT; cdr3_aa: CASSFGGQGQPQHF
j_call: TRBJ1-2; d_call: .; clone_size: .; v_call: TRBV4-3; cdr3_nt: TGCGCCAGCACCTTAGGACTTGCCGGTGACTATGGCTACACCTTC; cdr3_aa: CASTLGLAGDYGYTF
j_call: TRBJ1-1; d_call: .; clone_size: .; v_call: TRBV7-9; cdr3_nt: TGTGCCGGCTCCGAAGGAGCAAACACTGAAGCTTTCTTT; cdr3_aa: CAGSEGANTEAFF
j_call: TRBJ2-7; d_call: .; clone_size: .; v_call: TRBV7-2; cdr3_nt: TGTGCCAGCAGCTTAGTACCCGGGACAAAACGCTACGAGCAGTACTTC; cdr3_aa: CASSLVPGTKRYEQYF
j_call: TRBJ1-2; d_call: TRBD1; clone_size: .; v_call: TRBV5-4; cdr3_nt: TGTGCCAGCAGCCTACGGACAGGGATAGGCTATGGCTACACCTTC; cdr3_aa: CASSLRTGIGYGYTF
j_call: TRBJ1-6; d_call: TRBD1; clone_size: .; v_call: TRBV6-6; cdr3_nt: TGTGCCAGCAACCCGGGACAGGAGAATAATTCACCCCTCCACTTT; cdr3_aa: CASNPGQENNSPLHF
j_call: TRBJ1-1; d_call: .; clone_size: .; v_call: TRBV4-1; cdr3_nt: TGCGCCAGCAGCCGCCATGTACGGGGGGCGACCTCTTTCTTT; cdr3_aa: CASSRHVRGATSFF
j_call: TRBJ2-7; d_call: .; clone_size: .; v_call: TRBV28; cdr3_nt: TGTGCCAGCAGTTTATTACAGACCGAGCAGTACTTC; cdr3_aa: CASSLLQTEQYF
j_call: TRBJ1-2; d_call: .; clone_size: few; v_call: TRBV2; cdr3_nt: TGTGCCAGCAGTGAAGGGGCCTATGGCTACACCTTC; cdr3_aa: CASSEGAYGYTF
j_call: TRBJ2-1; d_call: TRBD2; clone_size: .; v_call: TRBV7-3; cdr3_nt: TGTGCCAGCAGCAGTAACGGGAGGTACAATGAGCAGTTCTTC; cdr3_aa: CASSSNGRYNEQFF
j_call: TRBJ1-5; d_call: TRBD1; clone_size: .; v_call: TRBV30; cdr3_nt: TGTGCCTGGAGAGGACAGGGGGCGAACAATCAGCCCCAGCATTTT; cdr3_aa: CAWRGQGANNQPQHF
j_call: TRBJ1-3; d_call: TRBD1; clone_size: .; v_call: TRBV5-5; cdr3_nt: TGTGCCAGCAGATCCCTACCGGGACAGGGGGCTGGAAACACCATATATTTT; cdr3_aa: CASRSLPGQGAGNTIYF
j_call: TRBJ2-3; d_call: TRBD1; clone_size: .; v_call: TRBV7-9; cdr3_nt: TGTGCCAGCAGCTTAGGGACAGGGGGGTCTAGCACAGATACGCAGTATTTT; cdr3_aa: CASSLGTGGSSTDTQYF
j_call: TRBJ1-6; d_call: TRBD1; clone_size: .; v_call: TRBV18; cdr3_nt: TGTGCCAGCTCACCACCGGGACAGGGCTATAATTCACCCCTCCACTTT; cdr3_aa: CASSPPGQGYNSPLHF
j_call: TRBJ2-3; d_call: .; clone_size: .; v_call: TRBV5-6; cdr3_nt: TGTGCCAGCAGCTTCCGGTCGGGGACAGATACGCAGTATTTT; cdr3_aa: CASSFRSGTDTQYF
j_call: TRBJ1-2; d_call: TRBD1; clone_size: .; v_call: TRBV10-2; cdr3_nt: TGCGCCAGCAGTGATGGACAGGGATCAAAGTATGGCTACACCTTC; cdr3_aa: CASSDGQGSKYGYTF
j_call: TRBJ1-6; d_call: TRBD1; clone_size: .; v_call: TRBV6-5; cdr3_nt: TGTGCCAGCAGTCCGGACAGGTCCTCACCCCTCCACTTT; cdr3_aa: CASSPDRSSPLHF
j_call: TRBJ2-7; d_call: .; clone_size: .; v_call: TRBV10-1; cdr3_nt: TGCGCCAGCAGTGAGGTTGGTCCCTCGGTGCAGTACTTC; cdr3_aa: CASSEVGPSVQYF
j_call: TRBJ1-2; d_call: TRBD1; clone_size: .; v_call: TRBV5-1; cdr3_nt: TGCGCCAGCAGCTTAACAGGGGGCAGGGGCTACACCTTC; cdr3_aa: CASSLTGGRGYTF
j_call: TRBJ1-1; d_call: .; clone_size: once; v_call: TRBV7-7; cdr3_nt: TGTGCCAGCAGCTTAGGGGCGAACACTGAAGCTTTCTTT; cdr3_aa: CASSLGANTEAFF
j_call: TRBJ2-7; d_call: .; clone_size: many; v_call: TRBV7-9; cdr3_nt: TGTGCCAGCAGCCGCAGGGGCTCCTACGAGCAGTACTTC; cdr3_aa: CASSRRGSYEQYF
j_call: TRBJ2-7; d_call: .; clone_size: .; v_call: TRBV25-1; cdr3_nt: TGTGCCAGCAGTGAATTGGAGTCGGGGGTTGGGTACGAGCAGTACTTC; cdr3_aa: CASSELESGVGYEQYF
j_call: TRBJ1-1; d_call: .; clone_size: .; v_call: TRBV9; cdr3_nt: TGTGCCAGCAGCGTAGCCCCGGGGGGTAGTACTGAAGCTTTCTTT; cdr3_aa: CASSVAPGGSTEAFF
j_call: TRBJ2-7; d_call: TRBD1; clone_size: .; v_call: TRBV6-6; cdr3_nt: TGTGCCAGCAGTTACGGGACAGACTACGAGCAGTACTTC; cdr3_aa: CASSYGTDYEQYF
j_call: TRBJ1-4; d_call: .; clone_size: once; v_call: TRBV18; cdr3_nt: TGTGCCAGCTCACCGGCAGGGGCCTGGGAAAAACTGTTTTTT; cdr3_aa: CASSPAGAWEKLFF
j_call: TRBJ2-1; d_call: .; clone_size: .; v_call: TRBV7-3; cdr3_nt: TGTGCCAGCAGCTCCCAGACCGGGACTCACGCCTACAATGAGCAGTTCTTC; cdr3_aa: CASSSQTGTHAYNEQFF
j_call: TRBJ1-2; d_call: TRBD1; clone_size: .; v_call: TRBV30; cdr3_nt: TGTGCCTGGAGTGTACTGAGGGACAGGGGCCGGGGTGGCTACACCTTC; cdr3_aa: CAWSVLRDRGRGGYTF
j_call: TRBJ2-2; d_call: TRBD1; clone_size: .; v_call: TRBV19; cdr3_nt: TGTGCCAGTACCCGGGACAGGGGTCGGGCCGGGGAGCTGTTTTTT; cdr3_aa: CASTRDRGRAGELFF